One and the same sample provided the 15 T cell receptor beta chains below, sequenced in a study of blood T cell repertoires in COVID-19. The assay was immunoSEQ multiplex PCR, and TCRdb's table has in-frame clones only and misses some. The sample holds over 200,000 clones, roughly 78% seen once. The sample taken for sequencing was peripheral blood. The receptors derive from a woman between 40 and 50 years old with acute or convalescent COVID-19.

This clone was found once. The chain combines TRBV2 with TRBJ2-7; D is unresolved. Per the germline V gene, CDR1 is SNHLY and CDR2 is FYNNEI. The CDR3 runs to 14 residues. Deletions cut 3 bases from V and 6 bases from J, with 15 bases between. CDR3: CASSDLQNRGEQYF. The CDR3 bases are TGTGCCAGCAGTGATCTACAGAACCGTGGCGAGCAGTACTTC. Variable domain in full (rest from reference TRBV2 and TRBJ2-7): EPEVTQTPSHQVTQMGQEVILRCVPISNHLYFYWYRQILGQKVEFLVSFYNNEISEKSEIFDDQFSVERPDGSNFTLKIRSTKLEDSAMYFCASSDLQNRGEQYFGPGTRLTVT.

V gene TRBV3-1 (or the pseudogene TRBV3-2) combines with J gene TRBJ2-3, with D possibly TRBD2 on 5 matching bases. Germline-derived CDR1 and CDR2 are LGHDT and YNNKEL (reference sequence). This CDR3 contains 15 residues. Trimming pared 7 bases from V and 3 bases from J, leaving 17 bases between. The CDR3 DNA reads TGTGCCAGCATGGGTTCTAGCCTCACAACAGATACGCAGTATTTT. It encodes CASMGSSLTTDTQYF.

The chain joins TRBV6-1 to TRBJ2-1; TRBD2 matches at 13 bases. The CDR3 has 17 amino acids. From germline, CDR1 is MNHNS and CDR2 SASEGT. V lost 4 bases and J lost 7; bases outside the gene matches: 10. The CDR3 here is CASSAWTSGREGNEQFF. DNA of the CDR3: TGTGCCAGCAGTGCTTGGACTAGCGGGAGAGAGGGGAATGAGCAGTTCTTC.

This chain links TRBV3-1 (or the pseudogene TRBV3-2) with TRBJ2-3, with TRBD2 as a possible D gene (5 bases). V was shortened by 2 bases and J by 6 bases, with 12 bases between the two germline ends. The CDR3 runs to 14 residues. Germline V gene data show CDR1 as LGHDT and CDR2 as YNNKEL (reference sequence). CDR3 in DNA: TGTGCCAGCAGCCAACTTGATAGCGAGGATACGCAGTATTTT. Its translation is CASSQLDSEDTQYF.

The chain employs TRBV19 and TRBJ2-1, with D unresolved. V dropped 1 base and J dropped 9 bases, with 10 bases sitting between them. Germline values: CDR1 LNHDA, CDR2 SQIVND (reference sequence). The CDR3 consists of 13 residues. CDR3 amino acids: CASSIGGSAEQFF. In nucleotides, the CDR3 is TGTGCCAGTAGTATAGGTGGCAGCGCTGAGCAGTTCTTC.

This chain links TRBV12-5 with TRBJ1-1, with no clear D. Germline CDR1 LGHNT, CDR2 FRNRAP. This CDR3 spans 14 amino acids. Trimming pared 1 base from V and 2 bases from J, leaving 8 bases between. The CDR3 sequence: CASGLAVTNTEAFF. The CDR3 nucleotides read TGTGCTAGTGGTTTGGCAGTTACCAACACTGAAGCTTTCTTT.

The rearrangement links TRBV4-3 to TRBJ2-3; 7 bases match TRBD2. Germline CDR1 LGHNA, CDR2 YSLEER. The CDR3 is made up of 21 amino acids. The V and J ends lost 4 bases and 2 bases, in that order; junction bases with no gene match: 24. The CDR3: CASSPRPIGTIPFYYTDTQYF. The CDR3 DNA sequence: TGCGCCAGCAGCCCACGCCCAATTGGGACTATCCCCTTTTATTACACAGATACGCAGTATTTT.

This sequence joins TRBV7-8 and TRBJ2-2; TRBD2 agrees at 7 bases. The germline gives CDR1 SGHVS, CDR2 FQNEAQ. Trimming at V came to 5 bases and at J to 7 bases, leaving 10 bases not matched to a gene. The CDR3 loop spans 15 amino acids. Here the CDR3 DNA reads TGTGCCAGCAGCCGGGGCGCGGGAGATAGCGGGGAGCTGTTTTTT. Its translation: CASSRGAGDSGELFF.

The gene calls are TRBV5-8 and TRBJ2-1; 9 bases map to TRBD2. CDR3 length equals 16 residues. The V segment lost 0 bases and the J segment 3 bases; nucleotides outside the gene matches: 4. Germline CDR1 is SGHTS and CDR2 is YDEGEE. CDR3 in amino acids: CASSLGSGSSYNEQFF. The CDR3 region has the DNA TGTGCCAGCAGCTTGGGTAGCGGGAGTAGCTACAATGAGCAGTTCTTC.

The CDR3 sequence: CASSEIGGARYNEQFF. CDR3 DNA sequence: TGTGCCAGCAGTGAAATCGGAGGGGCTAGGTACAATGAGCAGTTCTTC. The genes are TRBV25-1 and TRBJ2-1; maybe TRBD2 (6 bases). Germline lookup yields CDR1 MGHDK and CDR2 SYGVNS. The CDR3 runs 16 residues. The germline V and J ends were trimmed by 2 bases and 4 bases, with 15 bases remaining between them.

This clone has just one count. The J gene is TRBJ1-1, the V gene TRBV5-1; the match to TRBD1 covers 9 bases. The trim removed 4 bases at V and 10 bases at J, leaving 5 bases unmatched. CDR3 size: 12 residues. Per germline, CDR1 SGHRS and CDR2 YFSETQ. CDR3 DNA sequence: TGCGCCAGCAGCGGGGACAGGGTAGGAGCTTTCTTT. This gives the protein CASSGDRVGAFF.

Regarding this clone: This CDR3 is also generated by other DNA sequences in the sample. This chain joins TRBV18 and TRBJ1-5; D not certain. The length of the CDR3 is 13 residues. Germline CDR1 KGHSH, CDR2 LQKENI. The V gene lost 3 bases and the J gene lost 2 bases, with 5 bases spanning the gap. The CDR3 sequence is CASSPEGNQPQHF. CDR3 in DNA: TGTGCCAGCTCACCGGAGGGCAATCAGCCCCAGCATTTT.

V gene TRBV19 combines with J gene TRBJ2-7; 7 bases are shared with TRBD2. J lost 10 bases, V lost 5 bases, and 17 bases had no gene match. This CDR3 has 15 amino acids. CDR1 and CDR2 (germline): LNHDA, SQIVND (reference sequence). The CDR3: CASSSSSSGGRVQYF. CDR3 DNA sequence: TGTGCCAGTAGTTCCTCATCTAGCGGCGGTCGGGTTCAGTACTTC.

The V gene is TRBV9, the J gene TRBJ2-3; 9 positions agree with TRBD1. The ends lost 1 base at V and 4 bases at J; junction bases unmatched: 4. The germline CDR1 and CDR2 sequences are SGDLS and YYNGEE. CDR3 length: 15 amino acids. The chain's CDR3 is CASSVSGQGADTQYF. DNA for the CDR3: TGTGCCAGCAGCGTATCGGGACAGGGCGCAGATACGCAGTATTTT.

The chain is built from TRBV20-1 and TRBJ2-7; D remains unclear. The CDR3 has 11 residues. The ends were cut back, 4 bases at V and 3 bases at J, with 7 bases in the middle. Per germline, CDR1 DFQATT and CDR2 SNEGSKA (reference sequence). In DNA form, the CDR3 reads TGCAGTGCTACCTACGACTACGAGCAGTACTTC. Protein sequence: CSATYDYEQYF.